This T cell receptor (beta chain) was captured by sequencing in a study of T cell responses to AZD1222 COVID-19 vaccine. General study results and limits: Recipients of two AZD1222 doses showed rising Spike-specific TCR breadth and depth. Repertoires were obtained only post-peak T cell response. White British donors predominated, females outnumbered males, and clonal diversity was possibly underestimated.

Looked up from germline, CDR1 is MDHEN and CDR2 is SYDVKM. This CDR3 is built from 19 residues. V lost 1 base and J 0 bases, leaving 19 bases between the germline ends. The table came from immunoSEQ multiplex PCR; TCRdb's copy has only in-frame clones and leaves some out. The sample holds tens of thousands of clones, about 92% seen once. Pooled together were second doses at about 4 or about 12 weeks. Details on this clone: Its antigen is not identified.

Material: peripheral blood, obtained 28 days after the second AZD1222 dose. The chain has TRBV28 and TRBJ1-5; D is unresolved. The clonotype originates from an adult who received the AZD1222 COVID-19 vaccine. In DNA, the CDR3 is TGTGCCAGCAGTTTATTTGCGGGCTCGCTACGTTATAGCAATCAGCCCCAGCATTTT. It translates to CASSLFAGSLRYSNQPQHF.